This T cell receptor (beta chain) was identified in a study of blood T cell repertoires in COVID-19. Clones were read by immunoSEQ multiplex PCR, and TCRdb kept only the in-frame ones, dropping some. The sample has about 250,000 clones, 86% seen once. Germline V gene sequence: CDR1 SNHLY, CDR2 FYNNEI. Trimming took off 6 bases at V and 4 bases at J, with 12 bases between the two ends. This CDR3 contains 13 residues. Sequencing was performed on peripheral blood. The chain recombines TRBV2 with TRBJ1-2, with D possibly being TRBD1 (5 bases). This receptor was taken from a woman older than 75 with COVID-19, enrolled during active disease. CDR3 nucleotides: TGTGCCAGCAGGGGCCAGGGAGGCTATGGCTACACCTTC. Translated: CASRGQGGYGYTF.